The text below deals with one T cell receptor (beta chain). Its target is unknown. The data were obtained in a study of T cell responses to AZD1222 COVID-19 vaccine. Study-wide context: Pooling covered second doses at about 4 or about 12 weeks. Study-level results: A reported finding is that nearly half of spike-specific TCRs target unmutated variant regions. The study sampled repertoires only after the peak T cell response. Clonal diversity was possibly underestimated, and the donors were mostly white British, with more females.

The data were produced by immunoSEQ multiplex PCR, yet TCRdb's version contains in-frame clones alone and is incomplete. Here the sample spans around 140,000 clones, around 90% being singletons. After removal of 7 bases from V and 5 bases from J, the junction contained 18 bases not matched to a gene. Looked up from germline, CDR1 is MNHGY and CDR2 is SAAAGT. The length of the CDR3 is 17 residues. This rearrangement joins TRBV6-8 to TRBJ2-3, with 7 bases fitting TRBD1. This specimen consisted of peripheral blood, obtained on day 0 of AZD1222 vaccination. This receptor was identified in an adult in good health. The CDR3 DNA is TGTGCCAGCATTCCCCCCCCGCGACAGGGAAGGGGAGATACGCAGTATTTT. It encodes CASIPPPRQGRGDTQYF.